This TCR beta chain was documented in a study of molecular identifiers for immune sequencing clone quantification (dated by TCRdb to 2017 to 2018). In terms of the full investigation: For a replicate experiment, RNA from 20,000 or 100,000 naive CD8 T cells was divided into five aliquots, and four of the five aliquots were sequenced. This methods study used CD8 T cells to benchmark TCR RNA copy counting and molecular-identifier clustering-based TCR repertoire sequencing (MIDCIRS). What the research found in general, with its limitations: When barcode sub-clustering was not used, chimeric consensus sequences inflated TCR diversity, with chimeras reaching as high as 47%. Modeling indicated approximately 3 TCR RNA copies recovered per cell, compared with 7.5 to 10 by digital PCR, which implies a capture efficiency of about 27%. The naive libraries included spiked-in Jurkat TCR RNA (roughly nine copies' worth), and this Jurkat TCR RNA is not part of the donor repertoire. In CMV-specific effector cells, over 97% of molecules were held by clones above 20 RNA copies, whereas under 1% of molecules were held by such clones in naive cells. Even against a background of one million naive CD8 T cells, spiked-in Jurkat TCR RNA amounting to a single cell's worth was reported to be detectable. Highly expanded clone sizes could be underestimated because identical TCR molecules may share a barcode.

From its cysteine to its phenylalanine, the CDR3 spans 15 amino acids. Only CDR3 DNA is held: 45 bases, read in frame from base 1. CDR1 and CDR2 are read off the germline V gene (reference sequence) as SEHNR and FQNEAQ. V loses 0 bases at its end and J loses 4 bases; junction bases beyond the gene matches: 6. Naive CD8 T cell libraries were made from approximately 22,000 to 940,000 sorted cells using 10%, 30% or 50% of purified RNA. On a BD FACSAria II, naive CD8 T cells were FACS-sorted as CD8+CD4-CCR7+CD45RA+ and collected into RLT Plus buffer. Detection sensitivity was tested by spiking Jurkat RNA equal to some 10 TCR copies' worth into samples containing roughly 17,000-1,100,000 naive CD8 T cells. Enrichment of CD8 T cells was performed with RosetteSep CD8+ T Cell Enrichment Cocktail and Ficoll-Paque, after which ACK red cell lysis was carried out. This clonotype was detected a few times. Its antigen is currently not known. No base-level quality is on record; no much larger clone is a single base apart.

The library came from PCR. The sample was run on a NextSeq 500. Preparation of bulk TCR libraries followed a previously described approach, with the TCR primers listed in Table S5. The Qiagen AllPrep DNA/RNA kit was used to purify total RNA. Before analysis, reads from multiple sequencing runs of one library were combined. The study's processing was this. Reads were retained only if the reads had an exact TCR constant sequence, and the retained reads were trimmed to 150 nt and grouped according to their 12-nt molecular barcodes. Within each barcode group, reads were sub-clustered at a 15% Levenshtein threshold, and quality-weighted consensus sequences were built per RNA molecule. Non-functional sequences were excluded, and lower-count sequences lying one edit away from another sequence were also excluded. On the basis of fitting two negative binomial distributions, barcode sub-clusters with fewer than 20% of the maximum read count were discarded. TCRdb itself trimmed the public reads at Q25 with fastp, ran MiXCR and retained productive beta chains. CDR3 protein sequences are deduplicated, and each keeps its most common genes and DNA. The V and J calls, along with clone size, are taken from TCRdb and not from the paper's own processing. The sample data list under 800,000 distinct CDR3 sequences, and about 25% of these were observed just once. In total, the top ten clones hold roughly 0.83% of the sample.

This receptor chain uses TRBV7-9 and TRBJ2-7, with 7 central nucleotides matching TRBD1. This sequence was found in a human donor in good health. Some libraries in this study had Jurkat cell RNA spiked in. The sample taken for sequencing was naive CD8+ T cells from blood, with Jurkat cell RNA spiked in. In the paper's terms, the cell subset or site label means: FACS-sorted CD8+CD4-CCR7+CD45RA+ naive T cells. In nucleotides, the sequence is TGTGCCAGCAGCTTAGCAGAGGGGGCTTCTTACGAGCAGTACTTC. Its protein reads: CASSLAEGASYEQYF.